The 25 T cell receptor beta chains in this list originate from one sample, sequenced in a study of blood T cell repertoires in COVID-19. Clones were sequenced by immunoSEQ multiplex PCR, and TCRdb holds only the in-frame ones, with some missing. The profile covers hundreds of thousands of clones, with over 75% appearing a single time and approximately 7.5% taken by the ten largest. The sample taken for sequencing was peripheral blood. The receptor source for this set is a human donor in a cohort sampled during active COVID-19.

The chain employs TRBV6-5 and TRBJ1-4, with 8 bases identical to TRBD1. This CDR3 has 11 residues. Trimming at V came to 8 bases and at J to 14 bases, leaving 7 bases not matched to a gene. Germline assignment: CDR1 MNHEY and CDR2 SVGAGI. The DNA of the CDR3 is TGTGCCAGCGGGACAGGTATGGTCCTGTTTTTT. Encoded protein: CASGTGMVLFF.

This CDR3 reads CSVASGGYSYEQYF. The CDR3 DNA is TGCAGCGTTGCGTCAGGGGGTTACTCCTACGAGCAGTACTTC. J is TRBJ2-7 and V is TRBV29-1, with TRBD1 matching 7 bases. The junction had 6 bases not matched to a gene; V was cut back by 4 bases and J by 0 bases. Per germline, CDR1 SQVTM and CDR2 ANQGSEA. CDR3 length: 14 residues.

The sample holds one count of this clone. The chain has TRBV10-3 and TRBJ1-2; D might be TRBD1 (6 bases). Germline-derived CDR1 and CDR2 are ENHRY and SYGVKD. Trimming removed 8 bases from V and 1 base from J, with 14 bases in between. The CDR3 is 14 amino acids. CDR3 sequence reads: CAIGGGVDNYGYTF. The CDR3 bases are TGTGCCATCGGGGGGGGCGTCGATAACTATGGCTACACCTTC.

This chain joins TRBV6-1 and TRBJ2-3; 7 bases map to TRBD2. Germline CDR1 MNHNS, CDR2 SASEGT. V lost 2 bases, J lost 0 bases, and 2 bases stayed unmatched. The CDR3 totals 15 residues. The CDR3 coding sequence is TGTGCCAGCAGTGAACAAGCGGGGAGCACAGATACGCAGTATTTT. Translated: CASSEQAGSTDTQYF.

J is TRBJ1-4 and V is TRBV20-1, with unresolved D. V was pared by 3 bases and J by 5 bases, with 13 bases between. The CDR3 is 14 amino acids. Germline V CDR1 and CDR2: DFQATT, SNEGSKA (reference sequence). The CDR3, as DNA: TGCAGTGCTAGTAGAGGGTTTGCGAATGAAAAACTGTTTTTT. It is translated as CSASRGFANEKLFF.

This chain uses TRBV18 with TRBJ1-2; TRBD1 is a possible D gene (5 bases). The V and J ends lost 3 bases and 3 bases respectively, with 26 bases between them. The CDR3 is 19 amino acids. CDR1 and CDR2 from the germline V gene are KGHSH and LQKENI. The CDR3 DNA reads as TGTGCCAGCTCACCGAGAGGTGGAAGGTTTCGCGACAGAGACTATGGCTACACCTTC. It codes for CASSPRGGRFRDRDYGYTF.

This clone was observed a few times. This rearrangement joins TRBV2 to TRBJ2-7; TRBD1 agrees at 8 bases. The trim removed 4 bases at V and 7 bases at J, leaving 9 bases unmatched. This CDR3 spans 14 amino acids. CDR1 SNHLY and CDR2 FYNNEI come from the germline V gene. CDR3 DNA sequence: TGTGCCAGCAGTGTACGGGACAGGCCTCTGGAGCAGTACTTC. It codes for CASSVRDRPLEQYF.

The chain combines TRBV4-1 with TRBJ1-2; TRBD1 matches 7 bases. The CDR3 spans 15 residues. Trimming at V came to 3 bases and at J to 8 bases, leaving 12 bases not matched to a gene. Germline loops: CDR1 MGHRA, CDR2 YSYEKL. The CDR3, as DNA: TGCGCCAGCAGCCAGGCCGACAGGGAGCGAGAGGGCTACACCTTC. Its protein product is CASSQADREREGYTF.

The CDR3, as DNA: TGTGCCAGCAGTCCCCGCGGGGGGCCGGGGAATGAGCAGTTCTTC. Translated: CASSPRGGPGNEQFF. V and J are TRBV6-6 and TRBJ2-1; TRBD2 matches 8 bases. The CDR3 consists of 15 residues. Germline V lookup: CDR1 MNHNY, CDR2 SVGAGI (reference sequence). V dropped 5 bases and J dropped 7; count of bases not matched to a gene: 10.

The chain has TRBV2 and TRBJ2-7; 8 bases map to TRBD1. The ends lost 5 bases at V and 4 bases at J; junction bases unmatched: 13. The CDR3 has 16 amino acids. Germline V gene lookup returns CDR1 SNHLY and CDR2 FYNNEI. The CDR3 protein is CASSILVDRGSYEQYF. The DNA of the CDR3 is TGTGCCAGCAGTATATTAGTTGACAGGGGAAGTTACGAGCAGTACTTC. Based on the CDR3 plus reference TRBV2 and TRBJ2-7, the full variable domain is EPEVTQTPSHQVTQMGQEVILRCVPISNHLYFYWYRQILGQKVEFLVSFYNNEISEKSEIFDDQFSVERPDGSNFTLKIRSTKLEDSAMYFCASSILVDRGSYEQYFGPGTRLTVT.

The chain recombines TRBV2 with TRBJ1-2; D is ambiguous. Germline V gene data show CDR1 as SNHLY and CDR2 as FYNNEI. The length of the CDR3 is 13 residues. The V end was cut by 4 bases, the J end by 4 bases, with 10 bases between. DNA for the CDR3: TGTGCCAGCAGTGTAACACTAAGCTATGGCTACACCTTC. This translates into CASSVTLSYGYTF. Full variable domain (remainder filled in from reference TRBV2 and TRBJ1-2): EPEVTQTPSHQVTQMGQEVILRCVPISNHLYFYWYRQILGQKVEFLVSFYNNEISEKSEIFDDQFSVERPDGSNFTLKIRSTKLEDSAMYFCASSVTLSYGYTFGSGTRLTVV.

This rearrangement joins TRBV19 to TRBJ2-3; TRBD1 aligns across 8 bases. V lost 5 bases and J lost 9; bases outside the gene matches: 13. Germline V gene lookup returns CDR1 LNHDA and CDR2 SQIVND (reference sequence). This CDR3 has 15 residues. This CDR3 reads CASSDRGLSHPTQYF. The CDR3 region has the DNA TGTGCCAGTAGTGACAGGGGCCTGTCCCACCCGACGCAGTATTTT. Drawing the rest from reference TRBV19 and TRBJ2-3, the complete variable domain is DGGITQSPKYLFRKEGQNVTLSCEQNLNHDAMYWYRQDPGQGLRLIYYSQIVNDFQKGDIAEGYSVSREKKESFPLTVTSAQKNPTAFYLCASSDRGLSHPTQYFGPGTRLTVL.

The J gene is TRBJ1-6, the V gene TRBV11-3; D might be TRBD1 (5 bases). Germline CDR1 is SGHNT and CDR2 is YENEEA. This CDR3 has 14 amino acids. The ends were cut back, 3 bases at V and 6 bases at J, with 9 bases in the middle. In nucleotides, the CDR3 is TGTGCCAGCAGCTTCCGGGGGGTTAATTCACCCCTCCACTTT. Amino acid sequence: CASSFRGVNSPLHF.

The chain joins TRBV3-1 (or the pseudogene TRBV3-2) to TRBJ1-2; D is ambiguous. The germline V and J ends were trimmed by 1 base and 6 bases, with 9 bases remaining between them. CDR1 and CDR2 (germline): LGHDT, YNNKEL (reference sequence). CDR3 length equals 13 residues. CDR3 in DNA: TGTGCCAGCAGCCAAGTTGACGGGGATGGCTACACCTTC. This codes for CASSQVDGDGYTF.

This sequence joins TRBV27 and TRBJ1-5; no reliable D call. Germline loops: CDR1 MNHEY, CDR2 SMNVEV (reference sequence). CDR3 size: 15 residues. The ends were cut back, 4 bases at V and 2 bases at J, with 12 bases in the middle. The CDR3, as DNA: TGTGCCAGCAGTTCGAGTTCGATTGGCAATCAGCCCCAGCATTTT. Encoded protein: CASSSSSIGNQPQHF.

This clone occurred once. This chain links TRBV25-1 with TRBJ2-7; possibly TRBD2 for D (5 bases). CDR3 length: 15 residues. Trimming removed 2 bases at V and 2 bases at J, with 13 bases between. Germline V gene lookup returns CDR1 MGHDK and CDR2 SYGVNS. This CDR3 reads CASSEARTGAYEQYF. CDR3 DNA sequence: TGTGCCAGCAGTGAAGCCCGAACCGGGGCCTACGAGCAGTACTTC.

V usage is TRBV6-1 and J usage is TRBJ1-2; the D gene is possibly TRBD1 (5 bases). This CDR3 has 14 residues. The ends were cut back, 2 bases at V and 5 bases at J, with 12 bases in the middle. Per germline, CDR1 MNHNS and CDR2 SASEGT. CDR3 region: CASSESGGRYGYTF. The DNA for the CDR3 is TGTGCCAGCAGTGAATCCGGGGGACGGTATGGCTACACCTTC.

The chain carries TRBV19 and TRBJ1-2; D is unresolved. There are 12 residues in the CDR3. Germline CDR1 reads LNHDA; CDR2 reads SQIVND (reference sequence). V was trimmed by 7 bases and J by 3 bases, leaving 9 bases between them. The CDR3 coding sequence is TGTGCCAGTACGAACAGTTACTATGGCTACACCTTC. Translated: CASTNSYYGYTF.

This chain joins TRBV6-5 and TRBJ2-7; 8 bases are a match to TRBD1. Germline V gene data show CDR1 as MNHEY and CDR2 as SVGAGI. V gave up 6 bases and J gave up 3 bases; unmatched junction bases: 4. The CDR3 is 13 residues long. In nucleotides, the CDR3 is TGTGCCAGCAGAGAGACAGGGGACTACGAGCAGTACTTC. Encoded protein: CASRETGDYEQYF.

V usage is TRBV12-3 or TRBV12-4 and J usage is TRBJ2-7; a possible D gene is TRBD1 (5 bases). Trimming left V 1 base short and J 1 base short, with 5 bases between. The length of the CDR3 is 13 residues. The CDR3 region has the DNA TGTGCCAGCAGTTTAGAGGGGTCCTACGAGCAGTACTTC. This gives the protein CASSLEGSYEQYF.

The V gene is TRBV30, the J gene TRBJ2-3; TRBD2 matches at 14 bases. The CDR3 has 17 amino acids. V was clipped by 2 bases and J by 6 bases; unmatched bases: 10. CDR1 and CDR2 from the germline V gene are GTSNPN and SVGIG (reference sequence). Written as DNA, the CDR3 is TGTGCCTGGAGTTTAACAAAGGGACTAGCGGGGGATGATACGCAGTATTTT. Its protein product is CAWSLTKGLAGDDTQYF.

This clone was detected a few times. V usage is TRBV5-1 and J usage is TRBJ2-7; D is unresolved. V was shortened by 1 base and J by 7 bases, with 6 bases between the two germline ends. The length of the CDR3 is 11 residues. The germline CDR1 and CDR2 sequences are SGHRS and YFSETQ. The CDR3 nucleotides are TGCGCCAGCAGCTTGAACGGGGAGCAGTACTTC. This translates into CASSLNGEQYF. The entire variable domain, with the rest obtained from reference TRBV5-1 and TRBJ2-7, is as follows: KAGVTQTPRYLIKTRGQQVTLSCSPISGHRSVSWYQQTPGQGLQFLFEYFSETQRNKGNFPGRFSGRQFSNSRSEMNVSTLELGDSALYLCASSLNGEQYFGPGTRLTVT.

The CDR3 nucleotides are TGTGCCAGCAGCTCCGCCCGGGGGGCGGGGGGCTTTAGGGCCAACGTCCTGACTTTC. Amino acids: CASSSARGAGGFRANVLTF. This chain connects TRBV7-9 to TRBJ2-6; 8 bases are a match to TRBD2. The CDR3 sequence is 19 residues long. The ends lost 4 bases at V and 5 bases at J; junction bases unmatched: 16. Germline assignment: CDR1 SEHNR and CDR2 FQNEAQ (reference sequence).

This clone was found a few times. CDR3 protein: CASSPTGYGAQYGYTF. CDR3 DNA: TGTGCCAGCAGCCCCACGGGATACGGCGCTCAGTATGGCTACACCTTC. The chain combines TRBV9 with TRBJ1-2; D is unclear. The CDR3 has 16 residues. The germline gives CDR1 SGDLS, CDR2 YYNGEE. Trimming left V 4 bases short and J 5 bases short, with 21 bases between.

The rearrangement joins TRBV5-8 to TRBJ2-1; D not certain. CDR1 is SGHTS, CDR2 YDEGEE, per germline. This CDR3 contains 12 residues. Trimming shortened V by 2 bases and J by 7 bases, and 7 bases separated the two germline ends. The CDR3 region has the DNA TGTGCCAGCAGCTTTAATGCGAATGAGCAGTTCTTC. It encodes CASSFNANEQFF. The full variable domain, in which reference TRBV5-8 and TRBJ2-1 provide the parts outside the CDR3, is EAGVTQSPTHLIKTRGQQATLRCSPISGHTSVYWYQQALGLGLQFLLWYDEGEERNRGNFPPRFSGRQFPNYSSELNVNALELEDSALYLCASSFNANEQFFGPGTRLTVL.